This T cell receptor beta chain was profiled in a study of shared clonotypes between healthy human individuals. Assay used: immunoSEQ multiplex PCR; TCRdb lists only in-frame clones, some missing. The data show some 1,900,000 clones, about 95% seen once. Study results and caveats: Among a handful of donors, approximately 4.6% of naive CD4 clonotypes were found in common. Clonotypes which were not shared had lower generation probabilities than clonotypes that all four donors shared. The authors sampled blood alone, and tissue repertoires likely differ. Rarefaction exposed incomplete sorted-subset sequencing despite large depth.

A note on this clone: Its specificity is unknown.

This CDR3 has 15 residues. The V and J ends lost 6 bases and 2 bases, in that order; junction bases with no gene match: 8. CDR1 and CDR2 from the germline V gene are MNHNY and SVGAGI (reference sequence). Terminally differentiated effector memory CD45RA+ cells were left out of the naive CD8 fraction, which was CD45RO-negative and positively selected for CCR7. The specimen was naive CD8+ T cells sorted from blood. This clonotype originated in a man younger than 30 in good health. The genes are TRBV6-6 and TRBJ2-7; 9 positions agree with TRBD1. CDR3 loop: CASSTTRTGAYEQYF. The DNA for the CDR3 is TGTGCCAGCAGCACCACCCGGACAGGGGCCTACGAGCAGTACTTC.